These 7 T cell receptor beta chains were all obtained from the same sample, sequenced in a study of blood T cell repertoires in COVID-19. Sequencing was performed with immunoSEQ multiplex PCR; in TCRdb, only in-frame clones are kept and a portion is missing. The sample includes a few hundred thousand clones, 89% of them seen just once. Sequencing used peripheral blood. The receptors were sampled from a woman aged 40 to 49 who had recovered from COVID-19.

This clone was detected only once. The chain has TRBV15 and TRBJ2-7; possible D gene TRBD2, 6 bases. Germline lookup yields CDR1 LNHNV and CDR2 YYDKDF (reference sequence). This CDR3 is built from 15 residues. Trimming stripped 0 bases from V and 2 bases from J, with 11 bases between. CDR3 nucleotides: TGTGCCACCAGCAGAGAGGAGGGAGTTACCTACGAGCAGTACTTC. Its protein is CATSREEGVTYEQYF.

J is TRBJ1-1 and V is TRBV25-1; 11 bases fit TRBD1. CDR3 length: 13 residues. V lost 6 bases, J lost 5 bases, and 2 bases stayed unmatched. Germline loops: CDR1 MGHDK, CDR2 SYGVNS. For the CDR3, the DNA is TGTGCCAGCAGGGGGACAGGGGGTACTGAAGCTTTCTTT. As protein: CASRGTGGTEAFF.

The chain couples TRBV19 to TRBJ1-2; D is perhaps TRBD1 (6 bases). Per the germline V gene, CDR1 is LNHDA and CDR2 is SQIVND (reference sequence). The length of the CDR3 is 13 residues. Trimming stripped 1 base from V and 7 bases from J, with 10 bases between. CDR3 protein: CASSIVGGPGYTF. The CDR3 DNA reads TGTGCCAGTAGTATAGTAGGGGGTCCTGGCTACACCTTC.

This chain joins TRBV5-1 and TRBJ2-3; TRBD2 matches at 8 bases. The CDR3 consists of 15 residues. Germline assignment: CDR1 SGHRS and CDR2 YFSETQ. J was trimmed by 4 bases and V by 0 bases; bases with no gene match: 4. The CDR3 is CASSLVSGSADTQYF. The CDR3 nucleotides read TGCGCCAGCAGCTTGGTCAGCGGGAGTGCAGATACGCAGTATTTT.

This clone was counted only a few times. This chain links TRBV2 with TRBJ1-4; maybe TRBD1 (6 bases). Trimming took off 4 bases at V and 14 bases at J, with 14 bases between the two ends. The CDR3 is 12 amino acids. Germline CDR1 reads SNHLY; CDR2 reads FYNNEI. CDR3 sequence: CASSVSGDRLFF. CDR3 in DNA: TGTGCCAGCAGTGTTTCAGGAGACAGGCTGTTTTTT.

J is TRBJ1-6 and V is TRBV6-1; TRBD1 aligns across 8 bases. Germline values: CDR1 MNHNS, CDR2 SASEGT. V was pared by 2 bases and J by 7 bases, with 4 bases of the junction left unmatched. The CDR3 sequence is 15 residues long. CDR3 region: CASSEQGAGNSPLHF. CDR3 sequence (DNA): TGTGCCAGCAGTGAACAGGGGGCTGGCAATTCACCCCTCCACTTT.

The rearrangement joins TRBV11-2 to TRBJ1-2; 8 bases align to TRBD1. The CDR3 has 15 residues. Per the germline V gene, CDR1 is SGHAT and CDR2 is FQNNGV. Trimming cost V 5 bases and J 6 bases; bases outside gene matches: 11. The CDR3 coding sequence is TGTGCCAGCAGCCGCATAGGACAGGGAAGGGATGGCTACACCTTC. Encoded protein: CASSRIGQGRDGYTF.